Listed below are T cell receptor beta chains from one sample, sequenced in a study of cytomegalovirus exposure and HLA in healthy donors. Only in-frame clones appear in the TCRdb table, and some are missing; sequencing was by immunoSEQ multiplex PCR. The sample carries about 160,000 clones, around 69% recorded once. Input material: PBMCs. The receptors here all came from a woman in her 30s in good health and CMV-seronegative. CDR3s include the opening cysteine and the closing phenylalanine or tryptophan. The D gene is left open where the match is weak. The size field is filled for only some rows; it gives once, few, many or a size class.

j_gene | abundance | v_gene | d_gene | CDR3nt | CDR3aa
TRBJ2-2 | once | TRBV7-2 | . | TGTGCCAGCAGCTCCGGGGGAAACACCGGGGAGCTGTTTTTT | CASSSGGNTGELFF
TRBJ2-7 | . | TRBV2 | TRBD1 | TGTGCCGGGGGGCGGACAGGGGACGAGCAGTACTTC | CAGGRTGDEQYF
TRBJ2-7 | once | TRBV7-6 | . | TGTGCCAGCAGCTTTGGCGGGAACTACGAGCAGTACTTC | CASSFGGNYEQYF
TRBJ2-3 | . | TRBV7-2 | TRBD2 | TGTGCCAGCAGCCTTAGCGGGAGTACGCAGTATTTT | CASSLSGSTQYF
TRBJ1-1 | . | TRBV19 | TRBD1 | TGTGCCAGTAGTATAATAGGGGGCAGGGGGCGGCTTGGGAGTGAAGCTTTCTTT | CASSIIGGRGRLGSEAFF
TRBJ2-2 | few | TRBV7-9 | TRBD1 | TGTGCCAGCAGCCCCAGACAGGGGCGAGACACCGGGGAGCTGTTTTTT | CASSPRQGRDTGELFF
TRBJ1-2 | . | TRBV5-6 | TRBD1 | TGTGCCAGCAGCTCAGGACAGGGGAACTATGGCTACACCTTC | CASSSGQGNYGYTF
TRBJ1-6 | . | TRBV27 | . | TGTGCCAGCAGTTTGGCAGTTTATTCACCCCTCCACTTT | CASSLAVYSPLHF
TRBJ2-3 | . | TRBV9 | TRBD2 | TGTGCCAGCAGCGTAGGGTCTAGCGGCGGCGCAGATACGCAGTATTTT | CASSVGSSGGADTQYF
TRBJ1-1 | . | TRBV9 | . | TGTGCCAGCAGCGTAACGGGGGTTTTGACTGAAGCTTTCTTT | CASSVTGVLTEAFF
TRBJ2-7 | . | TRBV28 | . | TGTGCCAGCAGTCTAGGAAGGGACTTATTTTACGAGCAGTACTTC | CASSLGRDLFYEQYF
TRBJ1-6 | once | TRBV9 | TRBD1 | TGTGCCAGCAGCGCAAGACAGGGTGCTGGTTCACCCCTCCACTTT | CASSARQGAGSPLHF
TRBJ2-1 | . | TRBV7-9 | TRBD2 | TGTGCCAGCAGCTCATCGACTGGCGGGAGAGGGTATGAGCAGTTCTTC | CASSSSTGGRGYEQFF
TRBJ2-1 | . | TRBV11-2 | . | TGTGCCAGCAGCCCCACGAGGTATGAGCAGTTCTTC | CASSPTRYEQFF
TRBJ1-4 | few | TRBV2 | TRBD1 | TGTGCCAGCAGTGATCCGGGACAGATGAATGAAAAACTGTTTTTT | CASSDPGQMNEKLFF
TRBJ1-1 | . | TRBV19 | . | TGTGCCAGTACCCCGGGGTTCCGCACTGAAGCTTTCTTT | CASTPGFRTEAFF
TRBJ1-5 | . | TRBV28 | . | TGTGCCAGCACTAAGAACAATCAGCCCCAGCATTTT | CASTKNNQPQHF
TRBJ2-7 | few | TRBV10-3 | . | TGTGCCATCAGTGAAGGGGAAAGCTCCTACGAGCAGTACTTC | CAISEGESSYEQYF
TRBJ2-3 | . | TRBV19 | TRBD2 | TGTGCCACTGGACTAGCGACACTCACAGATACGCAGTATTTT | CATGLATLTDTQYF
TRBJ2-1 | once | TRBV15 | . | TGTGCCACCAGCAGTCAGTGGCTGGATGAGCAGTTCTTC | CATSSQWLDEQFF
TRBJ2-7 | . | TRBV15 | TRBD2 | TGTGCCACCAGCGAGGGACTAGCGGGTTACGAGCAGTACTTC | CATSEGLAGYEQYF
TRBJ1-2 | few | TRBV19 | TRBD1 | TGTGCCAGCAATACCGGACAGGGGGCGTTTGGCTACACCTTC | CASNTGQGAFGYTF
TRBJ1-1 | . | TRBV30 | . | TGTGCCTGGAGAGGGATTGGCCAGGGCACTGAAGCTTTCTTT | CAWRGIGQGTEAFF
TRBJ2-3 | few | TRBV6-6 | . | TGTGCCAGCAGATTCCTTAGCACAGATACGCAGTATTTT | CASRFLSTDTQYF
TRBJ2-7 | . | TRBV14 | . | TGTGCCAGCAGCCAAGACATTTGGCCAGCGCACTACGAGCAGTACTTC | CASSQDIWPAHYEQYF
TRBJ2-7 | . | TRBV7-3 | . | TGTGCCAGCAGCCCCGGACAAAACTACGAGCAGTACTTC | CASSPGQNYEQYF
TRBJ1-1 | . | TRBV19 | . | TGTGCCAGTAGGGGGACATTGAACACTGAAGCTTTCTTT | CASRGTLNTEAFF
TRBJ1-3 | . | TRBV9 | . | TGTGCCAGCAGCGTAGCGGGAGCCGCTGGAAACACCATATATTTT | CASSVAGAAGNTIYF
TRBJ1-1 | few | TRBV6-1 | . | TGTGCCAGCAACCGGGGGGAGAACACTGAAGCTTTCTTT | CASNRGENTEAFF
TRBJ1-1 | . | TRBV6-4 | . | TGTGCCAGCAGTGCCCGACGGGACACTGAGGCTTTCTTT | CASSARRDTEAFF
TRBJ2-1 | . | TRBV2 | TRBD2 | TGTGCCAGCAGTGAAGTCCCAGCGGGAGGGCCTAATGAGCAGTTCTTC | CASSEVPAGGPNEQFF
TRBJ2-1 | . | TRBV9 | . | TGTGCCAGCAGCCCAATGGGGGGAGACACCAATGAGCAGTTCTTC | CASSPMGGDTNEQFF
TRBJ1-4 | . | TRBV28 | . | TGTGCCAGCAGTTTTTACAGGGCTAATGAAAAACTGTTTTTT | CASSFYRANEKLFF
TRBJ1-2 | few | TRBV10-2 | . | TGCGCCACTCGATCGGGGTTGGGGTATGGCTACACCTTC | CATRSGLGYGYTF
TRBJ1-5 | . | TRBV6-5 | . | TGTGCCAGCAGTCCCGAGGGGGGGGCAAGGCAGCCCCAGCATTTT | CASSPEGGARQPQHF
TRBJ1-1 | . | TRBV28 | . | TGTGCCAGCAGTTCCCCCCCAGGGATGACTGAAGCTTTCTTT | CASSSPPGMTEAFF
TRBJ1-1 | . | TRBV2 | TRBD1 | TGTGCCAGCAGTAAACAGGGGGCGGACACTGAAGCTTTCTTT | CASSKQGADTEAFF
TRBJ1-4 | . | TRBV2 | . | TGTGCCAGCAAAGTCCTCCGAGATGAAAAACTGTTTTTT | CASKVLRDEKLFF
TRBJ2-3 | . | TRBV14 | . | TGTGCCAGCAGCCAAAGTCAGGGGCGGGATACGCAGTATTTT | CASSQSQGRDTQYF
TRBJ1-6 | . | TRBV6-4 | . | TGTGCCAGCAGTGAATACCTAATTTCACCCCTCCACTTT | CASSEYLISPLHF
TRBJ2-1 | few | TRBV5-4 | . | TGTGCCAGCAGCCTTATCCCTTCTAAGGAGCAGTTCTTC | CASSLIPSKEQFF
TRBJ1-1 | few | TRBV6-5 | TRBD1 | TGTGCCAGCAGTTACCCGGGACAGAAGAACACTGAAGCTTTCTTT | CASSYPGQKNTEAFF
TRBJ2-3 | . | TRBV13 | . | TGTGCCAGCAGCCCACCCACAGGTCCCTATACGCAGTATTTT | CASSPPTGPYTQYF
TRBJ1-3 | . | TRBV19 | . | TGTGCCAGTAGTAGTGACAGAAGCTCTGGAAACACCATATATTTT | CASSSDRSSGNTIYF
TRBJ1-4 | . | TRBV4-1 | . | TGCGCCAGCAGCCATCCTCGGCCAACCCGGGGGGAAAAACTGTTTTTT | CASSHPRPTRGEKLFF
TRBJ2-3 | few | TRBV7-2 | TRBD2 | TGTGCCAGCAGCTCAAAACTAGCGGGAGGCGTAGATACGCAGTATTTT | CASSSKLAGGVDTQYF
TRBJ2-7 | once | TRBV7-9 | . | TGTGCCAGCAGCTTAGCAGGAGGGATCGAGCAGTACTTC | CASSLAGGIEQYF
TRBJ2-7 | . | TRBV21-1 | . | TGTGCCAGCACCTCTTCGCGGGGGGGGGCCTACGAGCAGTACTTC | CASTSSRGGAYEQYF
TRBJ1-5 | . | TRBV6-1 | TRBD1 | TGTGCCAGCACTGGACAGGGAAATCAGCCCCAGCATTTT | CASTGQGNQPQHF
TRBJ2-3 | once | TRBV27 | . | TGTGCCAGCAGCACCCATTATAGCCTCAGCACAGATACGCAGTATTTT | CASSTHYSLSTDTQYF
TRBJ2-3 | . | TRBV25-1 | TRBD2 | TGTGCCAGCAGCCCGGGACTAGGGACAGATACGCAGTATTTT | CASSPGLGTDTQYF